This TCR beta chain emerged from a study of cytomegalovirus exposure and HLA in healthy donors. The CDR3 spans 12 residues. Germline CDR1 SGHVS, CDR2 FQNEAQ. The V end was cut by 5 bases, the J end by 6 bases, with 11 bases between. The study ran its PCR with 60 Vbeta and 13 Jbeta primers. Profiling relied on immunoSEQ multiplex PCR, and the TCRdb table lists in-frame clones only, not all of them. The table includes approximately 150,000 clones, over 60% detected once. The rearrangement links TRBV7-8 to TRBJ2-7; a possible D gene is TRBD1 (5 bases). The TCR sequence derives from a woman aged 30 to 39 in good health and CMV-seropositive. The sequenced sample consisted of PBMCs. The CDR3 coding sequence is TGTGCCAGCAGCCGCCAGGGTCTCGAGCAGTACTTC. This translates into CASSRQGLEQYF.